Listed here are 20 T cell receptor beta chains from one sample, sequenced in a study of PD-L1 blockade in urothelial cancer. Repertoires were generated with immunoSEQ multiplex PCR, while TCRdb's copy carries only in-frame clones and drops some. The sample gives 35,000 to 55,000 clones, roughly four fifths of which show up once; more than 3% is in the top ten. The specimen comprised PBMCs, sampled around atezolizumab (anti-PD-L1) treatment. All receptors come from a man between 65 and 80 years old with urothelial cancer.

The gene calls are TRBV11-2 and TRBJ2-7, with D possibly TRBD1 on 5 matching bases. CDR1 and CDR2 (germline): SGHAT, FQNNGV. The V end was cut by 5 bases, the J end by 2 bases, with 10 bases between. This CDR3 spans 13 amino acids. The CDR3 here is CASSTDSAYEQYF. DNA of the CDR3: TGTGCCAGCAGCACCGACAGCGCCTACGAGCAGTACTTC.

Relative to its sample, this clone is medium-sized. This sequence joins TRBV5-4 and TRBJ2-6; 7 positions agree with TRBD1. Germline trimming cut 4 bases from V and 0 bases from J; bases unmatched to any gene: 10. Germline loops: CDR1 SGHNT, CDR2 YYREEE (reference sequence). The CDR3 contains 18 residues. In DNA, the CDR3 is TGTGCCAGCAGCCGAGGGACAGCTCTTAACTCTGGGGCCAACGTCCTGACTTTC. As protein: CASSRGTALNSGANVLTF.

The chain has TRBV7-9 and TRBJ1-4; a possible D gene is TRBD1 (6 bases). CDR1 and CDR2 from the germline V gene are SEHNR and FQNEAQ (reference sequence). V gave up 5 bases and J gave up 8 bases, with 24 bases separating them. The CDR3 contains 17 residues. The CDR3 loop reads CASSQTRGGSPTEKLFF. CDR3 DNA sequence: TGTGCCAGCAGCCAGACGAGGGGGGGGTCACCAACGGAAAAACTGTTTTTT.

The V and J genes are TRBV6-5 and TRBJ1-1; unclear D gene. Trimming pared 6 bases from V and 3 bases from J, leaving 11 bases between. The CDR3 spans 13 residues. Looked up from germline, CDR1 is MNHEY and CDR2 is SVGAGI. The CDR3 reads CASRTESDTEAFF. Written as DNA, the CDR3 is TGTGCCAGCAGAACCGAATCGGACACTGAAGCTTTCTTT.

V and J are TRBV4-2 and TRBJ1-4, with 7 bases aligning to TRBD1. The CDR3 has 14 residues. CDR1 and CDR2 (germline): LGHNA, YNFKEQ. V shed 0 bases, J shed 7 bases, and the junction held 2 bases outside the gene matches. CDR3 DNA sequence: TGTGCCAGCAGCCAAGACAGGACAGGTGAAAAACTGTTTTTT. Translation gives CASSQDRTGEKLFF.

V gene TRBV28 combines with J gene TRBJ1-2; weak D call: TRBD1 (6 bases). Trimming took off 3 bases at V and 7 bases at J, with 12 bases between the two ends. This CDR3 region has 13 residues. Germline V lookup: CDR1 MDHEN, CDR2 SYDVKM. CDR3 amino acids: CASSFAGATGYTF. CDR3 DNA: TGTGCCAGCAGTTTCGCAGGGGCAACTGGCTACACCTTC.

This clone has just a few counts. The chain employs TRBV7-8 and TRBJ1-1, with D uncertain. Germline V gene lookup returns CDR1 SGHVS and CDR2 FQNEAQ. There are 13 residues in the CDR3. V dropped 5 bases and J dropped 5 bases, with 12 bases sitting between them. The CDR3 nucleotides are TGTGCCAGCAGCCCCCACGGGGAGACTGAAGCTTTCTTT. It codes for CASSPHGETEAFF.

V is TRBV6-1 and J is TRBJ1-5, with D perhaps matching TRBD1 (5 bases). This CDR3 has 14 amino acids. V dropped 8 bases and J dropped 3 bases, with 14 bases sitting between them. From germline, CDR1 is MNHNS and CDR2 SASEGT. The CDR3 DNA reads as TGTGCCAGCCAACCCTCAGGGTTCAATCAGCCCCAGCATTTT. Its protein product is CASQPSGFNQPQHF.

The chain has TRBV6-6 and TRBJ2-2, with a possible D match to TRBD2 (7 bases). This CDR3 is built from 16 residues. V lost 3 bases and J 2 bases, leaving 13 bases between the germline ends. The V gene's germline CDR1 is MNHNY and CDR2 SVGAGI (reference sequence). In DNA, the CDR3 is TGTGCCAGCAGTTATGGGAGGGGGAGAAACACCGGGGAGCTGTTTTTT. It codes for CASSYGRGRNTGELFF.

This sequence joins TRBV10-3 and TRBJ2-2; a possible D gene is TRBD2 (6 bases). The CDR3 spans 18 residues. Trimming removed 2 bases at V and 2 bases at J, with 18 bases between. Germline assignment: CDR1 ENHRY and CDR2 SYGVKD. In DNA form, the CDR3 reads TGTGCCATCAGTGAGGCCAAACCCGGGACTCGAAACACCGGGGAGCTGTTTTTT. Translated, it gives CAISEAKPGTRNTGELFF.

This clone was seen a few times. The chain uses TRBV7-9 and TRBJ1-1, with D unresolved. The CDR3 length is 17 residues. V was cut by 3 bases and J by 3 bases, with 20 bases left in between. Germline-derived CDR1 and CDR2 are SEHNR and FQNEAQ (reference sequence). The CDR3 nucleotides are TGTGCCAGCAGCTTGAGTGCGGCCGGAATCGGGGACACTGAAGCTTTCTTT. It translates to CASSLSAAGIGDTEAFF.

The chain links TRBV11-3 to TRBJ2-3, with TRBD2 identical over 8 bases. The CDR3 is 16 residues long. The germline V gene has CDR1 SGHNT and CDR2 YENEEA. The trim removed 5 bases at V and 5 bases at J, leaving 12 bases unmatched. This CDR3 reads CASSPGGAGEIDTQYF. The CDR3 DNA sequence: TGTGCCAGCAGCCCCGGCGGAGCGGGAGAAATAGATACGCAGTATTTT.

The rearrangement uses TRBV6-1 and TRBJ2-7, with D tentatively TRBD1 (5 bases). CDR3 length: 15 residues. Trimming shortened V by 2 bases and J by 0 bases, and 11 bases separated the two germline ends. CDR1 and CDR2 (germline): MNHNS, SASEGT. This CDR3 is CASSELGATSYEQYF. Here the CDR3 DNA reads TGTGCCAGCAGTGAATTAGGGGCTACCTCCTACGAGCAGTACTTC.

The rearrangement uses TRBV5-4 and TRBJ2-5, with TRBD1 as a possible D gene (6 bases). This CDR3 contains 15 residues. In germline, CDR1 is SGHNT, CDR2 YYREEE (reference sequence). V lost 4 bases and J 1 base, leaving 14 bases between the germline ends. The CDR3 bases are TGTGCCAGCAGCCTTGATCCAGGGGCCCAAGAGACCCAGTACTTC. It is translated as CASSLDPGAQETQYF.

This chain joins TRBV19 and TRBJ2-5; TRBD2 agrees at 7 bases. The CDR3 runs to 15 residues. The germline gives CDR1 LNHDA, CDR2 SQIVND (reference sequence). Losses at the gene ends were 1 base for V and 4 bases for J; bases not matched to a gene: 6. CDR3 amino acids: CASSIATGGAETQYF. The DNA of the CDR3 is TGTGCCAGTAGTATAGCGACGGGGGGTGCAGAGACCCAGTACTTC.

V and J are TRBV14 and TRBJ2-3; D not resolved. In germline, CDR1 is SGHDN, CDR2 FVKESK. CDR3 length: 13 amino acids. V lost 1 base and J lost 5, with 7 bases in between. CDR3 sequence (DNA): TGTGCCAGCAGCCAAGTGCCGGGAGATACGCAGTATTTT. Its protein is CASSQVPGDTQYF.

The rearrangement joins TRBV19 to TRBJ2-5, with TRBD1 identical over 7 bases. CDR3 length: 14 amino acids. After removal of 4 bases from V and 5 bases from J, the junction contained 7 bases not matched to a gene. Germline values: CDR1 LNHDA, CDR2 SQIVND (reference sequence). The CDR3, as DNA: TGTGCCAGTAGTAAAACAGGGGCTGGGGAGACCCAGTACTTC. The encoded protein is CASSKTGAGETQYF. Combining the CDR3 with reference TRBV19 and TRBJ2-5 gives the whole variable domain DGGITQSPKYLFRKEGQNVTLSCEQNLNHDAMYWYRQDPGQGLRLIYYSQIVNDFQKGDIAEGYSVSREKKESFPLTVTSAQKNPTAFYLCASSKTGAGETQYFGPGTRLLVL.

About this clone itself: Sequence at one end of the junction differs from germline and may be a read error. This rearrangement joins TRBV4-3 to TRBJ2-7; the D gene is possibly TRBD2 (5 bases). Germline V gene lookup returns CDR1 LGHNA and CDR2 YSLEER. This CDR3 contains 15 residues. The CDR3 is CASSQEFGVSSEQYF. Written as DNA, the CDR3 is TGCGCCAGCAGCCAAGAATTCGGGGTGTCCTCCGAGCAGTACTTC.

This clone came up once. The rearrangement uses TRBV7-8 and TRBJ1-1, with 8 bases aligning to TRBD1. There are 15 residues in the CDR3. Trimming cost V 5 bases and J 4 bases; bases outside gene matches: 9. CDR1 and CDR2 from the germline V gene are SGHVS and FQNEAQ. CDR3 loop: CASSPRTGRSTEAFF. CDR3 nucleotides: TGTGCCAGCAGCCCCCGGACAGGGAGGAGCACTGAAGCTTTCTTT.

The chain recombines TRBV6-5 with TRBJ2-1, with D possibly matching TRBD2 (5 bases). Germline loops: CDR1 MNHEY, CDR2 SVGAGI. This CDR3 contains 14 residues. V lost 7 bases, J lost 8 bases, and 18 bases lay in between. The CDR3 region is CASKLSLASDEQFF. The CDR3 bases are TGTGCCAGCAAACTTTCCTTAGCGAGCGATGAGCAGTTCTTC.